The rows below give T cell receptor beta chains drawn from one sample of a study of vaccination and CD4 T cells after COVID-19. In TCRdb, the PCR reads were re-called with MiXCR into one record per CDR3 protein. The sample carries 20,000 to 30,000 distinct CDR3 sequences, 42% recorded once. Which antigens these TCRs recognize remains unknown. This material consisted of CD4+ T cells from blood, cultured in vitro, taken about 7 months after SARS-CoV-2 vaccination. The origin of the receptors is a human donor who had recovered from COVID-19. The CDR3 runs from the conserved cysteine through the conserved F or W. D genes are given only for firm matches. Where a row states a size, it is once, few, many or the class of an expanded clone; other rows omit it.

- TRBJ2-5 few TRBV20-1 TGCAGTGCCCCCGGCGGGGCGTTACAAGAGACCCAGTACTTC CSAPGGALQETQYF
TRBD2 TRBJ2-1 - TRBV20-1 TGCAGTGCTAGGTCACCTGGTAGCGGGAGGGCCAATGAGCAGTTCTTC CSARSPGSGRANEQFF
TRBD1 TRBJ1-6 - TRBV28 TGTGCCAGCAGCCCAGACAGGGGGCAGACGAATTCACCCCTCCACTTT CASSPDRGQTNSPLHF
TRBD2 TRBJ2-7 few TRBV6-2/TRBV6-3 TGTGCCAGCTCCCTCCGGGCGGGAGGCGACGAGCAGTACTTC CASSLRAGGDEQYF
- TRBJ1-2 - TRBV2 TGTGCCAGCAGAAGTCCTGGGGTCAGGGGCGAAAGCTATGGCTACACCTTC CASRSPGVRGESYGYTF
TRBD2 TRBJ2-7 once TRBV20-1 TGCAGTGCTCCTGGACTAGCGGGAGATCCCTCCTACGAGCAGTACTTC CSAPGLAGDPSYEQYF
TRBD1 TRBJ2-7 - TRBV5-4 TGTGCCAGCAGCAGGACAGGGAACTACGAGCAGTACTTC CASSRTGNYEQYF
TRBD1 TRBJ1-1 once TRBV6-1 TGTGCCAGCAGCCTCAGACAGGGGTGGAACACTGAAGCTTTCTTT CASSLRQGWNTEAFF
- TRBJ1-1 - TRBV6-1 TGTGCCAGCAGTGAAGCGCCGGGTTCTGAAGCTTTCTTT CASSEAPGSEAFF
TRBD1 TRBJ2-1 - TRBV4-3 TGCGCCAGCAGCCAAGATACAGGGGGCTTAGGGTGGTATGAGCAGTTCTTC CASSQDTGGLGWYEQFF
TRBD1 TRBJ1-1 few TRBV20-1 TGCAGTGCTTCACAGGGGGCTATGAACACTGAAGCTTTCTTT CSASQGAMNTEAFF
- TRBJ1-1 - TRBV27 TGTGCCAGCAGAAAAACAGGCATGAACACTGAAGCTTTCTTT CASRKTGMNTEAFF
TRBD1 TRBJ2-5 - TRBV6-2/TRBV6-3 TGTGCCAGCAGTGGGGGACCGGGACAGGAGCAAGAGACCCAGTACTTC CASSGGPGQEQETQYF
TRBD2 TRBJ2-1 few TRBV6-1 TGTGCCAGCAGTAAGGGACTAGCCTATGAGCAGTTCTTC CASSKGLAYEQFF
- TRBJ2-7 - TRBV24-1 TGTGCCACCAGTGAAAGCGACTCCACCTACGAGCAGTACTTC CATSESDSTYEQYF
- TRBJ2-5 - TRBV7-6 TGTGCCAGCAGCCGCTTAGAGGGAAAGACCCAGTACTTC CASSRLEGKTQYF
TRBD1 TRBJ2-7 few TRBV7-2 TGTGCCAGCAGCTTATCATGGACAGGGGTCTACGAGCAGTACTTC CASSLSWTGVYEQYF
TRBD2 TRBJ2-7 - TRBV20-1 TGCAGTACCCCTACTAGCGGGCGGGAGCAGTACTTC CSTPTSGREQYF
TRBD2 TRBJ2-1 - TRBV19 TGTGCCAGTAGTATAGGTCCGGTGGGACTAGCGGGACGGGGTGGGGTTTACAATGAGCAGTTCTTC CASSIGPVGLAGRGGVYNEQFF
TRBD1 TRBJ2-5 few TRBV7-3 TGTGCCAGCAGCTTAGTGGGACAGGCCGGGGAGACCCAGTACTTC CASSLVGQAGETQYF
- TRBJ2-3 - TRBV5-4 TGTGCCAGCAGTCCACAGGACCGGAGGTCTGATACGCAGTATTTT CASSPQDRRSDTQYF
- TRBJ1-1 once TRBV2 TGTGCCAGCAGTTATGGGGGAGGGAGCACTGAAGCTTTCTTT CASSYGGGSTEAFF
TRBD1 TRBJ1-2 - TRBV4-2 TGTGCCAGCAGCCGACCTACAGGGGCTAGTAACTATGGCTACACCTTC CASSRPTGASNYGYTF
- TRBJ2-3 - TRBV28 TGTGCCAGCAATTCACACGACCTGAATACGCAGTATTTT CASNSHDLNTQYF
- TRBJ2-7 - TRBV6-2/TRBV6-3 TGTGCCAGCATGGGGACCCCAGGGGCCTCCTACGAGCAGTACTTC CASMGTPGASYEQYF
TRBD1 TRBJ2-7 few TRBV20-1 TGCAGTGCTAGATGGGACAGGGGCTACGAGCAGTACTTC CSARWDRGYEQYF
- TRBJ2-1 - TRBV28 TGTGCCAGCAGTTTCCCCCTGGGGGAAAACTCCTACAATGAGCAGTTCTTC CASSFPLGENSYNEQFF
- TRBJ2-1 few TRBV20-1 TGCAGTCCCATAGTGTACAATGAGCAGTTCTTC CSPIVYNEQFF
- TRBJ2-5 - TRBV25-1 TGTGCCAGCAGCCCCCGGGGGGCTGGGCAAGAGACCCAGTACTTC CASSPRGAGQETQYF
TRBD2 TRBJ2-3 - TRBV6-5 TGTGCCAGCAGTTCAATACTAGCGGTTAACACAGATACGCAGTATTTT CASSSILAVNTDTQYF
- TRBJ1-2 - TRBV28 TGTGCCAGCAGTTTGTGGGGCTATGGCTACACCTTC CASSLWGYGYTF
- TRBJ1-2 medium-sized TRBV19 TGTGCCAGTAGTCGCTCCATAAGTGGCTACACCTTC CASSRSISGYTF
TRBD1 TRBJ2-5 few TRBV6-1 TGTGCCAGCAGTAGGGACAGTACAGAGACCCAGTACTTC CASSRDSTETQYF
TRBD2 TRBJ2-1 - TRBV7-9 TGTGCCAGCAGCATTGGACTAGCGAAGAATGAGCAGTTCTTC CASSIGLAKNEQFF
TRBD1 TRBJ2-3 - TRBV19 TGTGCCAGTAGTATGGGACAGGGCGCAGATACGCAGTATTTT CASSMGQGADTQYF
- TRBJ2-1 - TRBV7-8 TGTGCCAGCAGCTTAGAATTACAGGCCTACAATGAGCAGTTCTTC CASSLELQAYNEQFF
- TRBJ1-2 - TRBV6-5 TGTGCCAGCAGTTACTCCAGGGGCGGCTATGGCTACACCTTC CASSYSRGGYGYTF
- TRBJ2-5 - TRBV7-9 TGTGCCAGCAGCTTCGGCGGGACCCAAGAGACCCAGTACTTC CASSFGGTQETQYF
TRBD1 TRBJ2-2 few TRBV7-9 TGTGCCAGCAGCCGACAGGGGGCGGACACCGGGGAGCTGTTTTTT CASSRQGADTGELFF
- TRBJ2-7 few TRBV7-9 TGTGCCAGCAGCTTAGCGGGCCTCGGGCCCTACGAGCAGTACTTC CASSLAGLGPYEQYF
TRBD1 TRBJ2-5 - TRBV28 TGTGCCAGCAGTTCTCCCAGGGGGATCAGGGGGGAGACCCAGTACTTC CASSSPRGIRGETQYF
TRBD1 TRBJ1-5 few TRBV20-1 TGCAGTGCCCGGGACAGGGGATATAGCAATCAGCCCCAGCATTTT CSARDRGYSNQPQHF
- TRBJ2-5 - TRBV6-5 TGTGCCAGCAGTTACTCGGAGGAGACCCAGTACTTC CASSYSEETQYF
- TRBJ2-7 - TRBV21-1 TGTGCCAGCAGCAAAGTAGAGACTAGGAAGTCCTACGAGCAGTACTTC CASSKVETRKSYEQYF
- TRBJ2-1 - TRBV20-1 TGCAGTGCTAGAGATCAAAAGGGCAGGGCCAACAATGAGCAGTTCTTC CSARDQKGRANNEQFF
TRBD1 TRBJ1-2 - TRBV19 TGTGCCAGTAGCCAAGACAGGGTTCGCGGCTACACCTTC CASSQDRVRGYTF
TRBD1 TRBJ1-5 - TRBV7-2 TGTGCCAGCAGCTTGAGACAGGGTGACCAGCCCCAGCATTTT CASSLRQGDQPQHF
- TRBJ2-1 few TRBV20-1 TGCAGTGCTAGCTATGATGCTAGCATCAATGAGCAGTTCTTC CSASYDASINEQFF
- TRBJ2-7 few TRBV15 TGTGCCACCAGCAGAGGAGGGAGCTCCTACGAGCAGTACTTC CATSRGGSSYEQYF
- TRBJ1-5 medium-sized TRBV20-1 TGCAGTGCTAGCAGGGTCAATCAGCCCCAGCATTTT CSASRVNQPQHF
TRBD1 TRBJ2-3 - TRBV5-5 TGTGCCAGCAGCTCAGGGACAGTACCAGATACGCAGTATTTT CASSSGTVPDTQYF
- TRBJ1-6 - TRBV20-1 TGCAGTGCTAGACCCTCGATTGTCGGTAATTCACCCCTCCACTTT CSARPSIVGNSPLHF
TRBD2 TRBJ2-7 - TRBV20-1 TGCAGTGCTAGAGATTTTGTTCTTGGGACTAGTCGCGAGCAGTACTTC CSARDFVLGTSREQYF
TRBD2 TRBJ2-5 once TRBV5-4 TGTGCCAGCAGCTTCTTACCCCCTAGCGGGAGTGTAAAGACCCAGTACTTC CASSFLPPSGSVKTQYF
- TRBJ1-4 - TRBV6-5 TGTGCCAGCAGTTACTGGTCAGCAAATGAAAAACTGTTTTTT CASSYWSANEKLFF
- TRBJ1-2 few TRBV15 TGTGCCACCAGCAGAGGATTCCTCCCCAACTATGGCTACACCTTC CATSRGFLPNYGYTF
- TRBJ1-2 - TRBV2 TGTGCCAGCTCTCAAGGAAACTATGGCTACACCTTC CASSQGNYGYTF